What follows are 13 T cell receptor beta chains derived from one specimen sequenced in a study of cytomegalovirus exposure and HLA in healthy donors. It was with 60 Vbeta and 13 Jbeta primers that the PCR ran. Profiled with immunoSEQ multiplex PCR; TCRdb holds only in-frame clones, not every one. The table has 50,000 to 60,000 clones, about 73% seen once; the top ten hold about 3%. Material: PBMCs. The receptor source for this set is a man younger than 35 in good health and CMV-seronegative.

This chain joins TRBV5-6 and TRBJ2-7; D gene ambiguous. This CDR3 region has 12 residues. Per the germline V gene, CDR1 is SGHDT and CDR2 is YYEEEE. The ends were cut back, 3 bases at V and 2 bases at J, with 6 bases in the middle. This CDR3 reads CASSYQAYEQYF. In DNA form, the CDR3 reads TGTGCCAGCAGCTATCAGGCCTACGAGCAGTACTTC.

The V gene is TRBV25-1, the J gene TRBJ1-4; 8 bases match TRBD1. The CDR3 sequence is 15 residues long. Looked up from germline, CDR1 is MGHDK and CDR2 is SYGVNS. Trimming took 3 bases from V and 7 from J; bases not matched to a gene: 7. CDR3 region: CASSDRGQGGEKLFF. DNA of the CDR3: TGTGCCAGCAGTGACAGGGGGCAGGGAGGTGAAAAACTGTTTTTT.

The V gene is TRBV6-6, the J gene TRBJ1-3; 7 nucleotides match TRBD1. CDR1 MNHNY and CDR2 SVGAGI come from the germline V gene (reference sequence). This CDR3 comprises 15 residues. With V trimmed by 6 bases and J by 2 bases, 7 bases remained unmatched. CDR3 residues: CASSPNRGPGNTIYF. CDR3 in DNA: TGTGCCAGCAGCCCTAACAGGGGCCCTGGAAACACCATATATTTT.

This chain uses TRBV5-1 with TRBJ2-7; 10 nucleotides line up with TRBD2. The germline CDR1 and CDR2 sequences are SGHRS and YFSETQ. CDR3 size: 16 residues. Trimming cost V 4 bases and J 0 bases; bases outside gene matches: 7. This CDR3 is CASSLSTSGYSYEQYF. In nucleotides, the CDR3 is TGCGCCAGCAGCCTTTCGACTAGCGGGTACTCCTACGAGCAGTACTTC.

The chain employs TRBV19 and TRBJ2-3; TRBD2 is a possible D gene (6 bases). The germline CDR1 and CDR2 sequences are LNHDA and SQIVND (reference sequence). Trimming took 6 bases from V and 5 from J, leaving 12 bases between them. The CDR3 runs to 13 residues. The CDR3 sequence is CASSGTFLDTQYF. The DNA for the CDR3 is TGTGCCAGTAGCGGGACTTTTTTAGATACGCAGTATTTT.

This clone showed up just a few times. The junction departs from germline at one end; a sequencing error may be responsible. This CDR3 is CATSRGSTGAFF. DNA for the CDR3: TGTGCCACCAGCAGAGGAAGCACTGGAGCTTTCTTT. The chain has TRBV15 and TRBJ1-1; the D is unclear. The CDR3 runs 12 residues. The germline V gene encodes CDR1 LNHNV and CDR2 YYDKDF (reference sequence).

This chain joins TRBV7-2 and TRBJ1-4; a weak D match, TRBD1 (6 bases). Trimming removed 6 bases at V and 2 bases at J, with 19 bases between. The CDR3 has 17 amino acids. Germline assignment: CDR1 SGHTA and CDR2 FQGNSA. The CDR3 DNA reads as TGTGCCAGCAGTAAACAGGGTCTCTACCGCACTAATGAAAAACTGTTTTTT. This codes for CASSKQGLYRTNEKLFF. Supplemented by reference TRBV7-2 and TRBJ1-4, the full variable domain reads GAGVSQSPSNKVTEKGKDVELRCDPISGHTALYWYRQSLGQGLEFLIYFQGNSAPDKSGLPSDRFSAERTGGSVSTLTIQRTQQEDSAVYLCASSKQGLYRTNEKLFFGSGTQLSVL.

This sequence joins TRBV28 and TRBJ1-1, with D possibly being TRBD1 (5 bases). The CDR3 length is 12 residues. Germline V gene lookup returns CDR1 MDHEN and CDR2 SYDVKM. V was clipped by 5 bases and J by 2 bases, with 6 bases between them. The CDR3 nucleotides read TGTGCCAGCAGTCAGGGAAACACTGAAGCTTTCTTT. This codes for CASSQGNTEAFF.

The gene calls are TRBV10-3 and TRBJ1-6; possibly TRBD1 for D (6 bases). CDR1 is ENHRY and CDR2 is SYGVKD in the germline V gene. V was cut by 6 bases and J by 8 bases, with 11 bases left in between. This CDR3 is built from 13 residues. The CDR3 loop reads CAIRARQDSPLHF. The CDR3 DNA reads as TGTGCCATCAGGGCAAGACAGGATTCACCCCTCCACTTT.

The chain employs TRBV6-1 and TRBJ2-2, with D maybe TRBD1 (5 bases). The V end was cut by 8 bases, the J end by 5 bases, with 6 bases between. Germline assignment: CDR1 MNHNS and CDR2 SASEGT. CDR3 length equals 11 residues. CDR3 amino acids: CASHRTGELFF. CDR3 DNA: TGTGCCAGCCACAGGACCGGGGAGCTGTTTTTT.

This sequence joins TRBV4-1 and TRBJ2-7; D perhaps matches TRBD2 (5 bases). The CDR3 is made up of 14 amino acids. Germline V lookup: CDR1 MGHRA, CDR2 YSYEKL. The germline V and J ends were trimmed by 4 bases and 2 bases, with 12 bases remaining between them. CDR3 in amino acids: CASSLRTGTYEQYF. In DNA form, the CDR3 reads TGCGCCAGCAGCCTCAGGACTGGGACCTACGAGCAGTACTTC.

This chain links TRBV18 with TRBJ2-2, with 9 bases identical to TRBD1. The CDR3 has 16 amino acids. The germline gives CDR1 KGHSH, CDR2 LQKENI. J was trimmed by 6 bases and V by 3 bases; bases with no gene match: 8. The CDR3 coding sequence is TGTGCCAGCTCACCCTTGGGACAGGGCATACCCGGGGAGCTGTTTTTT. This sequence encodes CASSPLGQGIPGELFF. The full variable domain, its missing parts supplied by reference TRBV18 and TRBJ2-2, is NAGVMQNPRHLVRRRGQEARLRCSPMKGHSHVYWYRQLPEEGLKFMVYLQKENIIDESGMPKERFSAEFPKEGPSILRIQQVVRGDSAAYFCASSPLGQGIPGELFFGEGSRLTVL.

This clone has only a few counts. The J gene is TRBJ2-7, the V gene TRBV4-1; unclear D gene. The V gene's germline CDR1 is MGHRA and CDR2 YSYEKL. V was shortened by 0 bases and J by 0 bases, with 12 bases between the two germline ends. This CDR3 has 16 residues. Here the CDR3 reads CASSQDLRGYSYEQYF. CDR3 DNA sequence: TGCGCCAGCAGCCAAGATCTTCGCGGATACTCCTACGAGCAGTACTTC.